One and the same sample provided the 10 T cell receptor beta chains below, sequenced in a study of T cell responses to AZD1222 COVID-19 vaccine. Only in-frame clones appear in the TCRdb table, and some are missing; sequencing was by immunoSEQ multiplex PCR. This repertoire shows fewer than 100,000 clones, roughly 89% found once; its top ten account for approximately 10%. Source: peripheral blood, taken 28 days after the second AZD1222 dose. The receptors were gathered from an adult who received the AZD1222 COVID-19 vaccine.

This rearrangement joins TRBV10-3 to TRBJ1-2; D unresolved. Looked up from germline, CDR1 is ENHRY and CDR2 is SYGVKD. The CDR3 has 15 residues. V was pared by 2 bases and J by 0 bases, with 10 bases between. The CDR3 region has the DNA TGTGCCATCAGTGAGGCTACAGCCGCTAACTATGGCTACACCTTC. It codes for CAISEATAANYGYTF.

The chain couples TRBV7-8 to TRBJ2-7, with 10 bases fitting TRBD1. CDR1 and CDR2 from the germline V gene are SGHVS and FQNEAQ. The junction had 13 bases not matched to a gene; V was cut back by 5 bases and J by 6 bases. This CDR3 comprises 16 residues. CDR3 sequence (DNA): TGTGCCAGCAGCCCATTGAAGGGGGACAGGGGATCCGAGCAGTACTTC. Amino acids: CASSPLKGDRGSEQYF.

This chain links TRBV13 with TRBJ2-3; 12 bases line up with TRBD2. This CDR3 comprises 16 residues. J gave up 5 bases and V 4 bases, and 7 bases lay outside the gene matches. The germline V gene encodes CDR1 PRHDT and CDR2 FYEKMQ (reference sequence). Written as DNA, the CDR3 is TGTGCCAGCAGCTCTCGACTAGCGGGGGCCGGAGATACGCAGTATTTT. This translates into CASSSRLAGAGDTQYF.

CDR3: CANRRSGYNEQFF. The DNA for the CDR3 is TGTGCCAACCGGAGGTCGGGTTACAATGAGCAGTTCTTC. The chain carries TRBV28 and TRBJ2-1; maybe TRBD2 (5 bases). CDR3 size: 13 residues. In germline, CDR1 is MDHEN, CDR2 SYDVKM. Deletions cut 10 bases from V and 4 bases from J, with 14 bases between. The full variable domain, its missing parts supplied by reference TRBV28 and TRBJ2-1, is DVKVTQSSRYLVKRTGEKVFLECVQDMDHENMFWYRQDPGLGLRLIYFSYDVKMKEKGDIPEGYSVSREKKERFSLILESASTNQTSMYLCANRRSGYNEQFFGPGTRLTVL.

The rearrangement joins TRBV5-1 to TRBJ1-2, with 7 bases that match TRBD1. J gave up 4 bases and V 2 bases, and 5 bases lay outside the gene matches. Germline CDR1 is SGHRS and CDR2 is YFSETQ. This CDR3 region has 14 residues. Here the CDR3 DNA reads TGCGCCAGCAGCTTAGTACAGGGGACCTATGGCTACACCTTC. This codes for CASSLVQGTYGYTF.

V usage is TRBV20-1 and J usage is TRBJ2-1; 9 nucleotides match TRBD1. This CDR3 region has 11 residues. CDR1 is DFQATT and CDR2 is SNEGSKA in the germline V gene (reference sequence). CDR3 in amino acids: CSPGQGNEQFF. As DNA, the CDR3 is TGCAGCCCGGGACAGGGTAATGAGCAGTTCTTC.

The rearrangement links TRBV4-3 to TRBJ1-5, with a weak D call TRBD1 (6 bases). CDR3 length equals 16 residues. CDR1 LGHNA and CDR2 YSLEER come from the germline V gene. V was pared by 0 bases and J by 3 bases, with 12 bases between. The DNA for the CDR3 is TGCGCCAGCAGCCAAGATTTTAACAGGGTCAATCAGCCCCAGCATTTT. It yields the protein CASSQDFNRVNQPQHF.

The chain carries TRBV7-8 and TRBJ2-7; 12 bases line up with TRBD2. Germline V CDR1 and CDR2: SGHVS, FQNEAQ. V dropped 6 bases and J dropped 4; count of bases not matched to a gene: 4. This CDR3 comprises 14 residues. CDR3 protein: CASSWTSGEYEQYF. The CDR3 DNA sequence: TGTGCCAGCAGTTGGACTAGCGGGGAATACGAGCAGTACTTC. The whole variable domain, remainder taken from reference TRBV7-8 and TRBJ2-7, is GAGVSQSPRYKVAKRGQDVALRCDPISGHVSLFWYQQALGQGPEFLTYFQNEAQLDKSGLPSDRFFAERPEGSVSTLKIQRTQQEDSAVYLCASSWTSGEYEQYFGPGTRLTVT.

The chain combines TRBV6-5 with TRBJ2-7, with TRBD2 matching over 7 bases. Germline values: CDR1 MNHEY, CDR2 SVGAGI. The V segment lost 7 bases and the J segment 0 bases; nucleotides outside the gene matches: 9. This CDR3 has 15 amino acids. CDR3 DNA: TGTGCCAGCATGCCCAGCGGGGACCTCTCCTACGAGCAGTACTTC. As protein: CASMPSGDLSYEQYF.

This sequence joins TRBV6-2 or TRBV6-3 and TRBJ2-4, with D hard to call. This CDR3 has 16 residues. Per the germline V gene, CDR1 is MNHEY and CDR2 is SVGEGT. The germline V and J ends were trimmed by 4 bases and 1 base, with 14 bases remaining between them. For the CDR3, the DNA is TGTGCCAGCAGTTCCTCGGCACCCCCGGCCAAAAACATTCAGTACTTC. The encoded protein is CASSSSAPPAKNIQYF.